The present entry profiles one TCR beta chain with its context. The clone's antigen remains unknown. No base quality information exists; no much larger clone differs at one position. A distance of 13 bases separates the germline ends of V and J, which lose 5 bases and 0 bases respectively. The CDR3 holds 16 amino acids from the cysteine to the phenylalanine. Only the CDR3 DNA stays, 48 bases, in frame from base 1. CDR1 and CDR2 were assigned from the germline V gene (reference sequence) as SEHNR and FQNEAQ. This entry comes from a study of identical twins (dated by TCRdb to about 2016). Looking at the study overall: To test whether fetal clonotypes persist, the study used deep sequencing on TCR alpha and beta repertoires from monozygotic twins, unrelated adults of various ages, and cord blood. Replicate twin experiments were performed at different times using different library preparation protocols to rule out contamination. Results the study describes overall, beyond this receptor: The excess sharing between twins in beta out-of-frame sequences was weaker because fewer shared sequences reduced the signal-to-noise ratio. Compared with coincidental sharing between unrelated individuals, out-of-frame TCR alpha sequences shared between twins had an excess of sequences with low generation probability. In monozygotic twins, out-of-frame TCR alpha sharing was systematically underestimated by recombination models, although the models agreed with sharing between unrelated individuals. Invariant T cells such as MAIT and iNKT could partly confound zero-insertion analyses, though diverse VJ usage argued against this for most clonotypes. Abundant cord blood beta clonotypes carried fewer insertions; young adult naive repertoires showed a weaker similar trend, while memory repertoires showed none. Because the same donors could not be followed over many years, the conclusions depended on cross-sectional statistical analysis.

Every donor was a healthy Caucasian. Three pairs of female monozygotic twins, all aged about 18 to 29 years, made up the twin cohort. CD4+ and CD8+ T cell populations were isolated with positive isolation kits from Invitrogen. Libraries were prepared through 5' RACE. The data were produced on an Illumina HiSeq 2000. A universal primer binding site was added through template switching, and the final cDNA carried a unique molecular identifier so that TCR cDNA molecules could be counted accurately. First-strand cDNA for TCR alpha and beta chains was synthesized from specific primers in the conserved constant-segment region. To control for contamination, every cDNA library was double barcoded, receiving both a SMART-Mk sample barcode and Illumina barcodes. TruSeq adapter sequences, together with Illumina sample barcodes, were added in two successive PCR steps. TCR alpha and beta cDNA libraries were sequenced on the Illumina HiSeq platform with custom primers. Turning to the authors' computational methods: Raw reads were processed with MiGEC to extract unique molecular identifiers, and MiXCR was used to determine CDR3 positions. Recombination models were inferred per individual with the repgenHMM and IGoR tools using an EM algorithm. Shared clonotype analysis was performed with the tcR package in R, normalizing sharing by the product of cloneset sizes. Out-of-frame nonproductive sequences were analyzed to study raw recombination free of thymic and clonal selection effects. TCRdb applied fastp at Q25 and MiXCR to the public reads, then kept only in-frame beta chains. Records with the same CDR3 protein are collapsed into one entry carrying the most frequent genes and DNA. The V and J calls and clone size come from TCRdb's table, not from the authors' own analysis. This sample is represented by more than 400,000 distinct CDR3 sequences; approximately 14% of them were singletons. Nearly 0.45% of the sample is taken by the ten largest.

This sample was also put to use in a study of yellow fever vaccine responses in identical twins. Reported in the second study: The authors reported that the T cell response to vaccination in identical twins appeared partly convergent and partly personalized. Focusing on identical twins, the study followed the T cell clones that responded to the vaccine, and did so with precision.

The V and J segments used are TRBV7-9 and TRBJ2-2; the D gene is unclear. The TCR sequence derives from a woman under 30 in good health. Sequenced material: CD4+ T cells sorted from blood. The CDR3 region: CASSPIWTANTGELFF. The DNA reads as follows: TGTGCCAGCAGCCCGATCTGGACCGCGAACACCGGGGAGCTGTTTTTT. The variable domain in full, with residues beyond the CDR3 obtained from the reference TRBV7-9 and TRBJ2-2 genes, is DTGVSQNPRHKITKRGQNVTFRCDPISEHNRLYWYRQTLGQGPEFLTYFQNEAQLEKSRLLSDRFSAERPKGSFSTLEIQRTEQGDSAMYLCASSPIWTANTGELFFGEGSRLTVL.